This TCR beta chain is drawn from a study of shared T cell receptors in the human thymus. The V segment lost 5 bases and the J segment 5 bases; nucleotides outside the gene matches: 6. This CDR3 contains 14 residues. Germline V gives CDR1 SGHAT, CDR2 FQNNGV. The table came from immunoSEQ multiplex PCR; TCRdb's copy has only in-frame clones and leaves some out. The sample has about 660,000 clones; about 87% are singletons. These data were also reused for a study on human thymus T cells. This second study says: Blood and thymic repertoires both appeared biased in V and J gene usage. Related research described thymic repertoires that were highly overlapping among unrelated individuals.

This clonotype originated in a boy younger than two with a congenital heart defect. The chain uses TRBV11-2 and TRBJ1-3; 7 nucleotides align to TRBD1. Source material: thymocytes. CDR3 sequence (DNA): TGTGCCAGCAGCACGGGGACAGCGAGAAACACCATATATTTT. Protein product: CASSTGTARNTIYF.